This passage covers 11 T cell receptor beta chains from one sample sequenced in a study of blood T cell repertoires in COVID-19. Repertoires were generated with immunoSEQ multiplex PCR, while TCRdb's copy carries only in-frame clones and drops some. The table shows 300,000 to 400,000 clones, with about 90% occurring only once. Material: peripheral blood. All receptors come from a woman younger than 30 who had recovered from COVID-19.

This chain links TRBV19 with TRBJ1-1; D is uncertain. The V gene lost 5 bases and the J gene lost 4 bases, with 11 bases spanning the gap. The CDR3 is made up of 13 amino acids. Germline V gene lookup returns CDR1 LNHDA and CDR2 SQIVND (reference sequence). The CDR3 nucleotides are TGTGCCAGTAGTCCACCGGGGAGCACTGAAGCTTTCTTT. This encodes CASSPPGSTEAFF. Looking up the rest from reference TRBV19 and TRBJ1-1 gives the full variable domain: DGGITQSPKYLFRKEGQNVTLSCEQNLNHDAMYWYRQDPGQGLRLIYYSQIVNDFQKGDIAEGYSVSREKKESFPLTVTSAQKNPTAFYLCASSPPGSTEAFFGQGTRLTVV.

The V and J genes are TRBV10-3 and TRBJ2-1, with 8 positions matching TRBD2. CDR1 is ENHRY, CDR2 SYGVKD, per germline. The CDR3 contains 15 residues. V was pared by 6 bases and J by 3 bases, with 7 bases of the junction left unmatched. In DNA form, the CDR3 reads TGTGCCATCAGCGCTACTAGCGGTGACTACAATGAGCAGTTCTTC. Amino acid sequence: CAISATSGDYNEQFF.

This rearrangement joins TRBV6-2 or TRBV6-3 to TRBJ1-1; 11 bases fit TRBD1. The CDR3 is 15 residues long. Looked up from germline, CDR1 is MNHEY and CDR2 is SVGEGT. The V segment lost 6 bases and the J segment 1 base; nucleotides outside the gene matches: 4. Here the CDR3 DNA reads TGTGCCAGCAGCTCCGGGACAGGGGGGAACACTGAAGCTTTCTTT. Its translation is CASSSGTGGNTEAFF.

CDR3 DNA sequence: TGTGCCAGCAGTGTAAGACAGGGCGATGGCTACACCTTC. It translates to CASSVRQGDGYTF. The J gene is TRBJ1-2, the V gene TRBV2; 7 nucleotides agree with TRBD1. The germline V gene has CDR1 SNHLY and CDR2 FYNNEI. CDR3 length equals 13 residues. Trimming took 4 bases from V and 6 from J; bases not matched to a gene: 5.

This clone was seen a handful of times. This chain links TRBV10-3 with TRBJ1-1, with TRBD1 as a possible D gene (5 bases). CDR1 and CDR2 from the germline V gene are ENHRY and SYGVKD. This CDR3 has 16 residues. Trimming pared 3 bases from V and 0 bases from J, leaving 14 bases between. CDR3 DNA: TGTGCCATCAGTGAAACAGGAATGCCCTTGAACACTGAAGCTTTCTTT. This sequence encodes CAISETGMPLNTEAFF.

This clone was detected once. The J gene is TRBJ2-3, the V gene TRBV10-3; D unclear. V was clipped by 11 bases and J by 0 bases, with 12 bases between them. The CDR3 runs 13 residues. CDR1 and CDR2 from the germline V gene are ENHRY and SYGVKD. Here the CDR3 DNA reads TGTGCCGCACGTACTGGTAGCACAGATACGCAGTATTTT. This gives the protein CAARTGSTDTQYF.

J is TRBJ1-1 and V is TRBV19; D may be TRBD1 (5 bases). Germline V gene sequence: CDR1 LNHDA, CDR2 SQIVND (reference sequence). The CDR3 has 11 amino acids. Trimming took 11 bases from V and 8 from J, leaving 15 bases between them. CDR3 loop: CAAHGGLEAFF. CDR3 nucleotides: TGTGCCGCTCACGGGGGACTAGAAGCTTTCTTT.

The chain is built from TRBV9 and TRBJ1-1, with 11 bases aligning to TRBD1. The CDR3 loop spans 15 amino acids. Unmatched junction bases numbered 6, after V lost 4 bases and J lost 4 bases. Germline values: CDR1 SGDLS, CDR2 YYNGEE. The CDR3 DNA is TGTGCCAGCAGCCCCAGGGGGACAGGGGGCACTGAAGCTTTCTTT. Residues: CASSPRGTGGTEAFF.

The chain joins TRBV5-7 to TRBJ2-7; D call uncertain. TRBV5-7 is an ORF for which the function is uncertain. This CDR3 is 15 amino acids long. The V gene lost 0 bases and the J gene lost 3 bases, with 13 bases spanning the gap. In nucleotides, the CDR3 is TGTGCCAGCAGCTTGGCCAGAGGAAGGTACTACGAGCAGTACGTC. Protein product: CASSLARGRYYEQYV.

This clone was recorded only once. The same CDR3 is also encoded by other DNA sequences in this sample. V is TRBV6-2 or TRBV6-3 and J is TRBJ1-1, with 7 bases aligning to TRBD1. In germline, CDR1 is MNHEY, CDR2 SVGEGT. The CDR3 covers 13 residues. J lost 4 bases, V lost 3 bases, and 2 bases had no gene match. The CDR3 DNA reads TGTGCCAGCAGTTATAACAGGGGCACTGAAGCTTTCTTT. This gives the protein CASSYNRGTEAFF.

This clone was seen a few times. J is TRBJ1-6 and V is TRBV19; D gene ambiguous. Trimming stripped 1 base from V and 7 bases from J, with 8 bases between. The germline gives CDR1 LNHDA, CDR2 SQIVND (reference sequence). The CDR3 is 14 residues long. The CDR3 DNA is TGTGCCAGTAGTATAGGCGGAGACAATTCACCCCTCCACTTT. Translation gives CASSIGGDNSPLHF.